This paragraph reports one T cell receptor beta chain. The CDR3 runs to 14 residues. The germline gives CDR1 SGHRS, CDR2 YFSETQ. Between the trimmed V and J ends, which lost 3 bases and 4 bases, there was a span of 13 bases. Profiling relied on immunoSEQ multiplex PCR, and the TCRdb table lists in-frame clones only, not all of them. The table shows about 160,000 clones, with 70% to 85% occurring only once. This specimen belongs to a study of blood T cell repertoires in COVID-19. At the level of the study: Material from acute and convalescent COVID-19 was sourced from the United States, Italy and Spain. The analysed material was cDNA or gDNA that came from T cells, B-cell-depleted T cells, or PBMCs.

Sequences were obtained from peripheral blood. The gene calls are TRBV5-1 and TRBJ2-5; a weak D match, TRBD1 (6 bases). The TCR was taken from a woman aged 40-49 years with COVID-19, enrolled during active disease. For the CDR3, the DNA is TGCGCCAGCAGCTCTGGACAGAGCCGAGAGACCCAGTACTTC. Residues: CASSSGQSRETQYF.